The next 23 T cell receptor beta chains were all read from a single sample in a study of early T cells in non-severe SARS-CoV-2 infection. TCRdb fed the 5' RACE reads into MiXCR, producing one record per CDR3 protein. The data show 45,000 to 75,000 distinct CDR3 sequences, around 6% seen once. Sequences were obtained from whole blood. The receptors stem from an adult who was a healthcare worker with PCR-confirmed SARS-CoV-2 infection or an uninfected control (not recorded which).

The CDR3 is CSATTTSGSTDTQYF. CDR3 bases: TGCAGTGCAACCACGACTAGCGGTAGCACAGATACGCAGTATTTT. The chain couples TRBV20-1 to TRBJ2-3; 9 bases are shared with TRBD2. V was pared by 6 bases and J by 0 bases, with 7 bases of the junction left unmatched. CDR1 and CDR2 from the germline V gene are DFQATT and SNEGSKA (reference sequence). The CDR3 totals 15 residues.

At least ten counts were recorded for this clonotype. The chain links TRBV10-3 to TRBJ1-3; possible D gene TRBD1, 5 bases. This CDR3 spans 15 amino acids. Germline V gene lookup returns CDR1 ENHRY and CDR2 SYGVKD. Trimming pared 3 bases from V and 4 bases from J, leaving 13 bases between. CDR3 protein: CAISDGGARGNTIYF. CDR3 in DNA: TGTGCCATCAGTGACGGAGGGGCCAGAGGAAACACCATATATTTT.

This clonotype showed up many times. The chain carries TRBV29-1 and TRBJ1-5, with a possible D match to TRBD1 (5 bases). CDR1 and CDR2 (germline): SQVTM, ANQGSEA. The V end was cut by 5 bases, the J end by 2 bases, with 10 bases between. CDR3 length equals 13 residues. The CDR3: CSVYQGGNQPQHF. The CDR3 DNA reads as TGCAGCGTTTATCAGGGAGGCAATCAGCCCCAGCATTTT.

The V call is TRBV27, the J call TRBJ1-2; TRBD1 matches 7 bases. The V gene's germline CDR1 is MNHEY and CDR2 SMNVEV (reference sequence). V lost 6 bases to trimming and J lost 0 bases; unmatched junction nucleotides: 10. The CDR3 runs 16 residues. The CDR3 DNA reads TGTGCCAGCAGGCCTGTCTCAGGGGGTCCTAACTATGGCTACACCTTC. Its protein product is CASRPVSGGPNYGYTF.

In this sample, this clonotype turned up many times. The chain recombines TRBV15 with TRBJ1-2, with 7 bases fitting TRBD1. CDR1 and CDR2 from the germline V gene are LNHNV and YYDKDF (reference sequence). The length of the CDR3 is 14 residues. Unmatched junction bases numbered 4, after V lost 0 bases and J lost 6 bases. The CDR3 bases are TGTGCCACCAGCAGAGATACAGGGGCTCATGGCTACACCTTC. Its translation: CATSRDTGAHGYTF.

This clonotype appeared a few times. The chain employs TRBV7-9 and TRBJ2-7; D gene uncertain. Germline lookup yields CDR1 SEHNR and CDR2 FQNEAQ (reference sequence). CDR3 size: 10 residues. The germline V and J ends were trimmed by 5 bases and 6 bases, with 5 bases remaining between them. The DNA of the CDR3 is TGTGCCAGCAGCAACCGCGAGCAGTACTTC. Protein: CASSNREQYF.

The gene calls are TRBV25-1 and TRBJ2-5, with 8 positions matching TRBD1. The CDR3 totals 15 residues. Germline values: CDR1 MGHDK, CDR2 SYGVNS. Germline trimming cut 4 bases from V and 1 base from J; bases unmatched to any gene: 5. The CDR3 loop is CASSGAGGIQETQYF. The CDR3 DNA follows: TGTGCCAGCAGTGGCGCAGGGGGCATCCAAGAGACCCAGTACTTC.

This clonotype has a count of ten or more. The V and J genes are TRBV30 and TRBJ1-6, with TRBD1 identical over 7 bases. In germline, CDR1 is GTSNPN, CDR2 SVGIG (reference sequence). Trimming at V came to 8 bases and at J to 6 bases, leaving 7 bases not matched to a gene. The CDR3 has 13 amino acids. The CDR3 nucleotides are TGTGCCCGTTGGGACAGCCCTAATTCACCCCTCCACTTT. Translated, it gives CARWDSPNSPLHF.

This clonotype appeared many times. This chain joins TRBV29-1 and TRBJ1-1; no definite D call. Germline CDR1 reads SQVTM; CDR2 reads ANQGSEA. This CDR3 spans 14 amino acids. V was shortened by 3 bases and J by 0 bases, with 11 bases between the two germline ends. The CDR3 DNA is TGCAGCGTTGAGTGGCGTCTCATGAACACTGAAGCTTTCTTT. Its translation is CSVEWRLMNTEAFF.

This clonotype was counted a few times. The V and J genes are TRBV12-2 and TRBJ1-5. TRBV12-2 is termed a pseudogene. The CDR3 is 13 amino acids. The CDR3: CASRLEENQPQHF. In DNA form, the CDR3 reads TGTGCAAGTCGCTTAGAAGAGAATCAGCCCCAGCATTTT.

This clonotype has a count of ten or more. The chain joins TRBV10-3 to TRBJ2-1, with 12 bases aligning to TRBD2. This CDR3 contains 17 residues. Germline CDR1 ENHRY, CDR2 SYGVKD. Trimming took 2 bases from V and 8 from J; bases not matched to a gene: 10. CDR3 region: CAISEDLAGGLKDEQFF. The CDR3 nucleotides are TGTGCCATCAGTGAGGATCTAGCGGGAGGGTTAAAGGATGAGCAGTTCTTC.

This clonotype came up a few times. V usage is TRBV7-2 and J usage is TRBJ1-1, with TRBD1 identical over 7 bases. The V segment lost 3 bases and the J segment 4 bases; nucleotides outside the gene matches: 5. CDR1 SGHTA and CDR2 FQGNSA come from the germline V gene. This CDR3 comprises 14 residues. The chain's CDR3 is CASSFDRVATEAFF. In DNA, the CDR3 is TGTGCCAGCAGCTTCGACAGGGTGGCCACTGAAGCTTTCTTT.

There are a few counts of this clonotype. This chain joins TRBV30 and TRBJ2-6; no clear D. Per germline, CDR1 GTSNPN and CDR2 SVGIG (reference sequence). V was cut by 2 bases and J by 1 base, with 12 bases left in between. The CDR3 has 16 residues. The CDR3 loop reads CAWSSAGESGANVLTF. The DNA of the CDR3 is TGTGCCTGGAGTAGCGCCGGAGAATCTGGGGCCAACGTCCTGACTTTC.

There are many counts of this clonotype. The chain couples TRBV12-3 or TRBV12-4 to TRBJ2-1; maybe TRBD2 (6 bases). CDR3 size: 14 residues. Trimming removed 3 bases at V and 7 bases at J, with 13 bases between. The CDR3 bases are TGTGCCAGCAGTTTCGGGGGTATGGTAAATGAGCAGTTCTTC. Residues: CASSFGGMVNEQFF.

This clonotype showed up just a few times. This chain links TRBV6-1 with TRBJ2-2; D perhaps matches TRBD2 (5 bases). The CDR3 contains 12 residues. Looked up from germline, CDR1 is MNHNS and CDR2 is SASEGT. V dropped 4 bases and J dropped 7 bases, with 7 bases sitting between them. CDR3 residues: CASSGGGGELFF. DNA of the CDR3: TGTGCCAGCAGTGGCGGAGGCGGGGAGCTGTTTTTT.

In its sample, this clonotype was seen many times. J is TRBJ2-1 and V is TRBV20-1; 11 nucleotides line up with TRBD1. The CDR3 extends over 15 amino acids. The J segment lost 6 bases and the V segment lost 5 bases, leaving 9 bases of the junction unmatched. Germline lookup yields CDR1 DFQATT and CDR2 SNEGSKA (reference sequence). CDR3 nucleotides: TGCAGTGCTCAGAAAACCGGGACAGGGGGCAATGAGCAGTTCTTC. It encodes CSAQKTGTGGNEQFF.

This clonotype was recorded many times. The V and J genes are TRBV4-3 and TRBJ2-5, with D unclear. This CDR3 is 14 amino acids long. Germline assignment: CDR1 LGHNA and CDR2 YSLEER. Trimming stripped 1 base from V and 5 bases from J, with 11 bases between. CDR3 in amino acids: CASSQGSVRETQYF. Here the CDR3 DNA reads TGCGCCAGCAGCCAAGGGTCAGTAAGGGAGACCCAGTACTTC.

CDR3 amino acids: CASSRDRINYGYTF. CDR3 nucleotides: TGTGCCAGCAGCCGCGACAGGATTAACTATGGCTACACCTTC. The chain links TRBV7-2 to TRBJ1-2; tentative D call: TRBD1 (6 bases). Trimming left V 5 bases short and J 1 base short, with 11 bases between. Germline CDR1 SGHTA, CDR2 FQGNSA. The CDR3 totals 14 residues.

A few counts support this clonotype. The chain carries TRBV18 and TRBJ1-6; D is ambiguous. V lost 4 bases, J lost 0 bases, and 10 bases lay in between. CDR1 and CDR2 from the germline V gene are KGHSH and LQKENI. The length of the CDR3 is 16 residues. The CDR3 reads CASSLDQSSYNSPLHF. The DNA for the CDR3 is TGTGCCAGCTCACTCGACCAGAGCTCCTATAATTCACCCCTCCACTTT.

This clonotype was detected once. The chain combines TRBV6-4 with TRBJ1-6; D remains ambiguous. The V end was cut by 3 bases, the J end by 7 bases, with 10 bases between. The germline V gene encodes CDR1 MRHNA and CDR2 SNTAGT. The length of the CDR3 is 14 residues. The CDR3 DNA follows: TGTGCCAGCAGTGAGAGACGGCGAAATTCACCCCTCCACTTT. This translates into CASSERRRNSPLHF.

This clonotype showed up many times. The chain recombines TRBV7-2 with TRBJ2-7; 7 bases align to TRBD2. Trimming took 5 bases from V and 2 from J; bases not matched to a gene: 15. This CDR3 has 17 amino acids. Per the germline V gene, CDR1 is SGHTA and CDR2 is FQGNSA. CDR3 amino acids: CASSLPRGRELTYEQYF. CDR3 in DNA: TGTGCCAGCAGCCTCCCGCGGGGGAGGGAATTGACCTACGAGCAGTACTTC.

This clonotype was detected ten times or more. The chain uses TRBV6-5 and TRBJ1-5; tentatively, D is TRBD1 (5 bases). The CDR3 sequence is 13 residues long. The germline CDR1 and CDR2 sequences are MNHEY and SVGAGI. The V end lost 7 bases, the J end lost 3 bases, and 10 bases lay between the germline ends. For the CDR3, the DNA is TGTGCCAGCAACCAGGGACCCAATCAGCCCCAGCATTTT. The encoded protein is CASNQGPNQPQHF.

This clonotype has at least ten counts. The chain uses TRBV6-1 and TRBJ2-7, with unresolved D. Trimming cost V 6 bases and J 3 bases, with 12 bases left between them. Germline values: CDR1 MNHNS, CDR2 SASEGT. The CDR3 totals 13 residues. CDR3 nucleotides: TGTGCCAGCAGCTTACATACGTACTACGAGCAGTACTTC. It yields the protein CASSLHTYYEQYF.